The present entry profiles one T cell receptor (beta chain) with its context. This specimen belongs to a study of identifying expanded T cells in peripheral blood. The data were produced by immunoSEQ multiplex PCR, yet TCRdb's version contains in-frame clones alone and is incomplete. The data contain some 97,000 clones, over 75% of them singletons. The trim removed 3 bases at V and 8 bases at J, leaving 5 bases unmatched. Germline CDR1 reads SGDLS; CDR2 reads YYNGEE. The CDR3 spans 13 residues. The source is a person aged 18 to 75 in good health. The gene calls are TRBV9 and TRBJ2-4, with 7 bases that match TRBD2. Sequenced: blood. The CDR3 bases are TGTGCCAGCAGCGGCGGGGGAGGGTACATTCAGTACTTC. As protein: CASSGGGGYIQYF.